The clone carrying this T cell receptor (beta chain) has a handful of counts. V shed 2 bases and J 7 bases; nucleotides not matched to a gene: 9. CDR3 length equals 15 residues. Each CDR3 protein is one row after TCRdb ran MiXCR on the RT-PCR reads. The sample consists of a few hundred thousand distinct CDR3 sequences, around two fifths of them appearing once. The data belong to a study of patients and donors after allogeneic stem cell transplantation. Sample: blood, either unsorted or a sorted T cell fraction (not recorded which). The V gene is TRBV12-3 or TRBV12-4, the J gene TRBJ2-3, with 7 bases lining up with TRBD2. The clonotype was recovered from a human donor who was either an allogeneic HSCT recipient or a stem cell or donor lymphocyte infusion donor (not recorded which). It is not recorded whose cells these are; they may come from a transplant donor. CDR3 sequence: CASSLRSGIPHTQYF. CDR3 in DNA: TGTGCCAGCAGTTTACGGAGCGGGATCCCTCATACGCAGTATTTT.